This is a list of T cell receptor beta chains from one sample in a study of OX40 agonist ivuxolimab in advanced cancers. Assay: immunoSEQ multiplex PCR; the TCRdb copy retains only in-frame clones and omits some. The table includes 60,000 to 90,000 clones, about three quarters detected once. The specimen comprised CD4+ or CD8+ T cells sorted from blood, sampled in a trial of the OX40 agonist ivuxolimab. Receptor source: an adult with an advanced solid tumor such as melanoma, head and neck, liver or kidney cancer. CDR3s leave out the opening cysteine and the closing phenylalanine or tryptophan. The order of the fields is J gene, V gene, CDR3 protein.

>TRBJ2-2|TRBV19
ASSIGGSTVTGELF
>TRBJ2-7|TRBV19
ASSIIFAGGPKYEQY
>TRBJ2-3|TRBV4-2
ASSQDPGTSSDTQY
>-|TRBV7-6
ASSSGPNYEQY
>TRBJ1-1|TRBV19
ASRLTRATEAF
>TRBJ2-4|TRBV30
AWSEQGIAKNIQY
>TRBJ1-5|TRBV19
ASSIEVINQPQH
>TRBJ2-1|TRBV6-5
ASSIGTSGLEQF
>TRBJ2-1|TRBV27
ASSLGQGRTYNEQF
>TRBJ2-7|TRBV9
ASSGIQGDEQY
>TRBJ2-2|TRBV10-3
AISESRGIDTGELF